The present T cell receptor (beta chain) was sequenced within a study of blood T cell repertoires in COVID-19. Study background: T cells, B-cell-depleted T cells, or PBMCs supplied cDNA or gDNA.

Germline V gene sequence: CDR1 MNHEY, CDR2 SMNVEV (reference sequence). The CDR3 has 13 residues. Trimming shortened V by 3 bases and J by 5 bases, and 9 bases separated the two germline ends. Some clones are missing from TCRdb's copy, which holds only in-frame ones; the method was immunoSEQ multiplex PCR. In the table there are 72,000 or so clones, roughly 86% of which are singletons. The chain uses TRBV27 and TRBJ2-3, with D perhaps TRBD1 (6 bases). This TCR came from a woman aged 60 to 75 with acute or convalescent COVID-19. Material for sequencing was peripheral blood. Here the CDR3 reads CASSLGARDTQYF. DNA for the CDR3: TGTGCCAGCAGTTTGGGGGCCAGAGATACGCAGTATTTT.